This T cell receptor (beta chain) was identified in a study of CD8+ T cells in alopecia areata. The treatment was: oral pan-JAK inhibitor, 5-10 mg twice daily. V gave up 5 bases and J gave up 11 bases, with 10 bases separating them. There are 10 residues in the CDR3. The germline CDR1 and CDR2 sequences are DFQATT and SNEGSKA (reference sequence). RNA was extracted and reverse transcribed into cDNA as the sequencing template. Sequenced by immunoSEQ multiplex PCR; TCRdb stores in-frame clones only, minus some. The repertoire consists of about 200,000 clones, with around two fifths occurring once and the leading ten covering 0.4% to 0.55%. Study-level findings and limits: While tofacitinib was given, many expanded lesional clones persisted in scalp and blood.

As regards this clone: Antigen: not known.

This TCR came from a human donor with alopecia areata. The chain joins TRBV20-1 to TRBJ1-5; D remains ambiguous. The sample in question was CD4+ T cells sorted from blood, obtained between weeks 30 and 35, from a patient treated with tofacitinib. CDR3 region: CSAYGGAQHF. The CDR3 DNA reads TGCAGTGCTTATGGCGGGGCCCAGCATTTT.